A single T cell receptor (beta chain) is shown here with its context. Its antigen is unidentified. The source of the sample is a study of CD8+ T cells in alopecia areata. Notes on the study in general: With patients, TCR sharing proved less clear than in mice, a difference possibly related to HLA.

The sample's treatment: oral pan-JAK inhibitor, 5-10 mg twice daily. Sampling of alopecia areata patients yielded lesional scalp punch biopsies as well as peripheral blood. Germline assignment: CDR1 GTSNPN and CDR2 SVGIG (reference sequence). The CDR3 sequence is 12 residues long. V was cut by 3 bases and J by 7 bases, with 13 bases left in between. Extracted RNA was reverse transcribed, and the resulting cDNA served as sequencing template. TCRdb's copy holds only in-frame clones and misses some; the assay was immunoSEQ multiplex PCR. The sample consists of 75,000 to 85,000 clones, about 71% of them appearing once.

This chain links TRBV30 with TRBJ2-7; no reliable D call. The input for sequencing was CD8+ T cells sorted from blood, taken at week 24, from a patient treated with tofacitinib. The sequence came from a human donor with alopecia areata. CDR3 DNA: TGTGCCTGGAGGGGAAACAGTTTGGAGCAGTACTTC. This codes for CAWRGNSLEQYF. Full variable domain (outside the CDR3, taken from reference TRBV30 and TRBJ2-7): SQTIHQWPATLVQPVGSPLSLECTVEGTSNPNLYWYRQAAGRGLQLLFYSVGIGQISSEVPQNLSASRPQDRQFILSSKKLLLSDSGFYLCAWRGNSLEQYFGPGTRLTVT.